This entry concerns a single T cell receptor beta chain. The extraction recovered at least 6 micrograms of total RNA per sample. It was with a sample-barcoded 5' primer and a J-beta primer mix that a second PCR of roughly 7 to 12 cycles was run. A single record per CDR3 protein comes from TCRdb applying MiXCR to the 5' RACE reads. The sample lists some 930,000 distinct CDR3 sequences, 25% to 35% occurring once. This entry belongs to a study of blood T cells in healthy people across ages. Germline V gives CDR1 LGHNA, CDR2 YSLEER. Trimming took off 2 bases at V and 6 bases at J, with 9 bases between the two ends. The CDR3 covers 13 residues. Separately, the same data were catalogued under a study of T cells of mothers and their children.

Sequencing input: blood. The chain is built from TRBV4-3 and TRBJ2-3; D perhaps matches TRBD1 (5 bases). This TCR derives from a woman in her 40s in good health. The CDR3 is CASSQQGFDTQYF. The CDR3 DNA is TGCGCCAGCAGCCAACAGGGTTTTGATACGCAGTATTTT.